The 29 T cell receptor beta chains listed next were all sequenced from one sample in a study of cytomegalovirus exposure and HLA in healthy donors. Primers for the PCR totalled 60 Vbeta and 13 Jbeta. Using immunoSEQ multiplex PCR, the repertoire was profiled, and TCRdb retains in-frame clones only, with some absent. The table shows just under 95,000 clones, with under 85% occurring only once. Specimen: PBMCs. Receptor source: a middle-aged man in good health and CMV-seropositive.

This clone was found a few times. CDR3 DNA: TGTGCCAGCAGGGACACGGACACCATATATTTT. Its protein product is CASRDTDTIYF. This chain connects TRBV25-1 to TRBJ1-3; perhaps TRBD1 as D (5 bases). Germline V gene data show CDR1 as MGHDK and CDR2 as SYGVNS. The CDR3 has 11 amino acids. Trimming shortened V by 6 bases and J by 8 bases, and 8 bases separated the two germline ends.

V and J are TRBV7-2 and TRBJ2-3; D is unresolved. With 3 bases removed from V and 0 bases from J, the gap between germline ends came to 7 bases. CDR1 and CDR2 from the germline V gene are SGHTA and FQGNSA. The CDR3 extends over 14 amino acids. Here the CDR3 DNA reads TGTGCCAGCAGCTTTGGCCCTAGCACAGATACGCAGTATTTT. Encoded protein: CASSFGPSTDTQYF.

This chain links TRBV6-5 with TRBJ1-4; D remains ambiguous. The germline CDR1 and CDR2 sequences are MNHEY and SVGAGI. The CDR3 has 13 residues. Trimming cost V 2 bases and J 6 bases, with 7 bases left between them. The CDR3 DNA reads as TGTGCCAGCAGTTACGGCCGTTATGAAAAACTGTTTTTT. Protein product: CASSYGRYEKLFF.

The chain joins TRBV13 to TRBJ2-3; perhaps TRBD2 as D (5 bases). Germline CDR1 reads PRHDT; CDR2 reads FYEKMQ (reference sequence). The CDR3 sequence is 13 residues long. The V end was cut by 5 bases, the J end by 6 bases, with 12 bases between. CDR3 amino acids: CASSALRGDTQYF. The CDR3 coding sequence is TGTGCCAGCAGCGCCCTCCGAGGGGATACGCAGTATTTT.

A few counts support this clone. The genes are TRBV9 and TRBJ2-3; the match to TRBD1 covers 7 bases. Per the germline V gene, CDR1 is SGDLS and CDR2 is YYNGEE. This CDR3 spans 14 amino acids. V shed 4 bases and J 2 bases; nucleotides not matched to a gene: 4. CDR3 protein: CASSLGGTTDTQYF. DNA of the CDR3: TGTGCCAGCAGCTTAGGGGGCACCACAGATACGCAGTATTTT.

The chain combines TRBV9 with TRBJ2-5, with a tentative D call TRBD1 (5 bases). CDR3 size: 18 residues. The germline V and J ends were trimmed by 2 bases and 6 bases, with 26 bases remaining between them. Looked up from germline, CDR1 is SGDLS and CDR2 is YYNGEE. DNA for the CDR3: TGTGCCAGCAGCGTTAAAAGACAGACTGGTTATTTTAGAAAGACCCAGTACTTC. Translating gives CASSVKRQTGYFRKTQYF.

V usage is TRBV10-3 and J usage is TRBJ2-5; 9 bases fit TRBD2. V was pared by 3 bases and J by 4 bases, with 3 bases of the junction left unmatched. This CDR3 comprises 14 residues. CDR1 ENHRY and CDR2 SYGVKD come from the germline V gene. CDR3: CAISDSGGTETQYF. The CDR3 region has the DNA TGTGCCATCAGTGATAGCGGGGGAACAGAGACCCAGTACTTC.

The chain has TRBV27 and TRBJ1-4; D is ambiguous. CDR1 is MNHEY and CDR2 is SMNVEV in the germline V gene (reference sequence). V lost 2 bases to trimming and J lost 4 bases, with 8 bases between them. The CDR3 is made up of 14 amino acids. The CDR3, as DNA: TGTGCCAGCAGTTTAGTCTCGGTTAATGAAAAACTGTTTTTT. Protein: CASSLVSVNEKLFF.

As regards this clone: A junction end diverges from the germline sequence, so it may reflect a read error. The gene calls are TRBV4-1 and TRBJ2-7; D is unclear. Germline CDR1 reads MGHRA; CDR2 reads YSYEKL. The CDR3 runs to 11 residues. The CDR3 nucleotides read TGCGCCAGCAGCAAAGACGCGAAGCAGTACTTC. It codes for CASSKDAKQYF.

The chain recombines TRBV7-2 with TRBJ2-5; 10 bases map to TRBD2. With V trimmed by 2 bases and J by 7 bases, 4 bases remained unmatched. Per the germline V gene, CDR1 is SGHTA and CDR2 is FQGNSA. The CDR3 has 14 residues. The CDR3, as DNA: TGTGCCAGCAGCTTACTAGCGGGGGAGGGGACCCAGTACTTC. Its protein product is CASSLLAGEGTQYF.

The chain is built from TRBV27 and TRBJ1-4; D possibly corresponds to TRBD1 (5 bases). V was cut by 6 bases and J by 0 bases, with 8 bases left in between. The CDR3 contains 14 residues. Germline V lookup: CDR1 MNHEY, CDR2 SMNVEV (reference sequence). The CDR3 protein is CASRSGATNEKLFF. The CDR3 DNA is TGTGCCAGCAGGTCGGGGGCAACTAATGAAAAACTGTTTTTT. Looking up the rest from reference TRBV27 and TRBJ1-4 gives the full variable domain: EAQVTQNPRYLITVTGKKLTVTCSQNMNHEYMSWYRQDPGLGLRQIYYSMNVEVTDKGDVPEGYKVSRKEKRNFPLILESPSPNQTSLYFCASRSGATNEKLFFGSGTQLSVL.

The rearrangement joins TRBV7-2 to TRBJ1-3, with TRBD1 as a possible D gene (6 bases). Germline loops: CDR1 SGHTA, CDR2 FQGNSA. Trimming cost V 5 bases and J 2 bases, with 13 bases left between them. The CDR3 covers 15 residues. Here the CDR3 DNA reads TGTGCCAGCAGCATACAGGGTTCCCCTGGAAACACCATATATTTT. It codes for CASSIQGSPGNTIYF.

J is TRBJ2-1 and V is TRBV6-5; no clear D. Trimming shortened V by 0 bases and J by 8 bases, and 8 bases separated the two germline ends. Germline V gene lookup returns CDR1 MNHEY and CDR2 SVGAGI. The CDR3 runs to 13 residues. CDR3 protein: CASSYSMGDEQFF. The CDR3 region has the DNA TGTGCCAGCAGTTACTCAATGGGCGATGAGCAGTTCTTC.

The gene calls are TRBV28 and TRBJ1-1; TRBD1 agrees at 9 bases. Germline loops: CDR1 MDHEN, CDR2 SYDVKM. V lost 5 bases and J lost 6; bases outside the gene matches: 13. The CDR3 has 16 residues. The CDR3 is CASSPVGGQGVSEAFF. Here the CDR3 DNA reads TGTGCCAGCAGTCCCGTGGGGGGACAGGGCGTCTCTGAAGCTTTCTTT.

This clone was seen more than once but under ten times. In DNA form, the CDR3 reads TGCGCCAGCAGCCAAGATTCAACAGGGGCGCTCACTGAAGCTTTCTTT. This encodes CASSQDSTGALTEAFF. V and J are TRBV4-1 and TRBJ1-1, with 7 bases aligning to TRBD1. The germline CDR1 and CDR2 sequences are MGHRA and YSYEKL. The CDR3 extends over 16 amino acids. The V segment lost 0 bases and the J segment 4 bases; nucleotides outside the gene matches: 8.

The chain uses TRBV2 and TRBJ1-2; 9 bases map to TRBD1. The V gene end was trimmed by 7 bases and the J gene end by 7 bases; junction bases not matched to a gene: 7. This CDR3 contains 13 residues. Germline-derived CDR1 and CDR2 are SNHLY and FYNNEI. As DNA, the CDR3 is TGTGCCAGCACGCGGACAGGGGCAGGTGGCTACACCTTC. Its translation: CASTRTGAGGYTF.

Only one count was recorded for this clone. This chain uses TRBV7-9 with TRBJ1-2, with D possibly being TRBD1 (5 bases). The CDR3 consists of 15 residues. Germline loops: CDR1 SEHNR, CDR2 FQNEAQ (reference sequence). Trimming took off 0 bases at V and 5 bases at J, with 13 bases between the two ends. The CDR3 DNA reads TGTGCCAGCAGCTTAGCAGGGGCCCAGACTTATGGCTACACCTTC. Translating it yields CASSLAGAQTYGYTF.

The chain's CDR3 is CASSPDRVWNGQPQHF. In DNA, the CDR3 is TGTGCCAGCTCACCGGACAGGGTGTGGAATGGTCAGCCCCAGCATTTT. J is TRBJ1-5 and V is TRBV18; 8 bases are shared with TRBD1. There are 16 residues in the CDR3. Germline assignment: CDR1 KGHSH and CDR2 LQKENI. After removal of 3 bases from V and 6 bases from J, the junction contained 10 bases not matched to a gene. Drawing the rest from reference TRBV18 and TRBJ1-5, the complete variable domain is NAGVMQNPRHLVRRRGQEARLRCSPMKGHSHVYWYRQLPEEGLKFMVYLQKENIIDESGMPKERFSAEFPKEGPSILRIQQVVRGDSAAYFCASSPDRVWNGQPQHFGDGTRLSIL.

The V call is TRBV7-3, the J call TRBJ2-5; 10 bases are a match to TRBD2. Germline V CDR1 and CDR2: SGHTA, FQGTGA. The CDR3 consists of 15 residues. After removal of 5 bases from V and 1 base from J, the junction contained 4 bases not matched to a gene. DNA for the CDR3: TGTGCCAGCAGCCCGATAGCGGGGGGCCAAGAGACCCAGTACTTC. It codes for CASSPIAGGQETQYF. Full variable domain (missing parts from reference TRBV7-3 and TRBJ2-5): GAGVSQTPSNKVTEKGKYVELRCDPISGHTALYWYRQSLGQGPEFLIYFQGTGAADDSGLPNDRFFAVRPEGSVSTLKIQRTERGDSAVYLCASSPIAGGQETQYFGPGTRLLVL.

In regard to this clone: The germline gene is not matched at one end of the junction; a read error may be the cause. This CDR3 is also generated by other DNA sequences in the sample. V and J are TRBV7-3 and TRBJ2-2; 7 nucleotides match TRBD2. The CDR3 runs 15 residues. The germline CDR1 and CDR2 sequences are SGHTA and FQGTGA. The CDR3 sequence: CASSLRGTNTGELFF. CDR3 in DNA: TGTGCTAGCAGCCTGCGGGGGACCAACACCGGGGAGCTGTTTTTT.

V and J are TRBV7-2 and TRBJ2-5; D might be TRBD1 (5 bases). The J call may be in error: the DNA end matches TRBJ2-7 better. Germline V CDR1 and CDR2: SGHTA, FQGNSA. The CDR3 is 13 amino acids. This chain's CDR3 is CASSFDSAYEQYF. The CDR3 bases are TGTGCCAGCAGCTTTGACAGCGCCTACGAGCAGTACTTC.

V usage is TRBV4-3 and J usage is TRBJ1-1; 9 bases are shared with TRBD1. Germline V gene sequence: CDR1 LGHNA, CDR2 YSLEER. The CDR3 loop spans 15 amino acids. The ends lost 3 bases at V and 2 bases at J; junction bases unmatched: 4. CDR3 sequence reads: CASSQGDRDNTEAFF. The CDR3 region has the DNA TGCGCCAGCAGCCAGGGGGACAGGGACAACACTGAAGCTTTCTTT.

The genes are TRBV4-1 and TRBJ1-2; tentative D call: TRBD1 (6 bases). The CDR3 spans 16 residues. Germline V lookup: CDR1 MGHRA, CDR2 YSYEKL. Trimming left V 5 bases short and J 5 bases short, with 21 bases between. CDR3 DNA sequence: TGCGCCAGCAGCTCACTGTCGTGGGACACGCGTTATGGCTACACCTTC. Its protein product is CASSSLSWDTRYGYTF.

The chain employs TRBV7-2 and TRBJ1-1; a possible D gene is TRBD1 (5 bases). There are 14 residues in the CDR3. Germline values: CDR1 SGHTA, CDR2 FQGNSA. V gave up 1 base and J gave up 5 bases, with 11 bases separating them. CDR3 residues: CASSLGGVKTEAFF. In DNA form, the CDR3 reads TGTGCCAGCAGCTTAGGGGGGGTAAAAACTGAAGCTTTCTTT.

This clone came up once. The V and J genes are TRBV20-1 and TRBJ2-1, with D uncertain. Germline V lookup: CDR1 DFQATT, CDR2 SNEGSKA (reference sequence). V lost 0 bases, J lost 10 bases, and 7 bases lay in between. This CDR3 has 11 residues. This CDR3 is CSAREVSEQFF. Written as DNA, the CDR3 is TGCAGTGCTAGAGAAGTTAGCGAGCAGTTCTTC.

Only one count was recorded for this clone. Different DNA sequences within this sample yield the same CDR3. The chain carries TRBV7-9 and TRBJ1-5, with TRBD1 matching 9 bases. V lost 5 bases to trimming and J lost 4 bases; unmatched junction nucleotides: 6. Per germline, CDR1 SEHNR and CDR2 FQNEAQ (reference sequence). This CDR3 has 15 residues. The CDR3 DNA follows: TGTGCCAGCAGCGTAGGACAGGGGAGAAATCAGCCCCAGCATTTT. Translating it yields CASSVGQGRNQPQHF.

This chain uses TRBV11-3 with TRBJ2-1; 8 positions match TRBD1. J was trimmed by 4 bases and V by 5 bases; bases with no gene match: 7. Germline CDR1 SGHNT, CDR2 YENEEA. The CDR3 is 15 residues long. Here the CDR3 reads CASSNTGGGYNEQFF. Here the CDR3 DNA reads TGTGCCAGCAGCAACACAGGGGGAGGTTACAATGAGCAGTTCTTC.

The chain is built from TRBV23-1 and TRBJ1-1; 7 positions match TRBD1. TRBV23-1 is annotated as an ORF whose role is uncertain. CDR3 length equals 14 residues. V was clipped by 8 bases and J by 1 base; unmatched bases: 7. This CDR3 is CASAPGTANTEAFF. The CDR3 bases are TGCGCCAGCGCTCCCGGGACAGCGAACACTGAAGCTTTCTTT.

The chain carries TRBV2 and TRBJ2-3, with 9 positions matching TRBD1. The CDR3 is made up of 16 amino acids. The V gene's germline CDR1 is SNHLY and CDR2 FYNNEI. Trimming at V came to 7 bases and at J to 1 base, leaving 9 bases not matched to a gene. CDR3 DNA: TGTGCCAGCACTAAGAACAGGGGGCGGGGCACAGATACGCAGTATTTT. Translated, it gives CASTKNRGRGTDTQYF.